A single sample is the source of the 22 T cell receptor beta chains below, sequenced in a study of identical twins. MiXCR, run by TCRdb on the 5' RACE reads, gives a single entry per CDR3 protein. The table lists under 1 million distinct CDR3 sequences, roughly 12% of them singletons. This sample also appeared in a second study, on yellow fever vaccine responses in identical twins.

Sample: PBMCs. The source of these receptors is a woman aged 18-29 years in good health.

The chain joins TRBV28 to TRBJ2-1, with D perhaps TRBD1 (6 bases). The V gene lost 5 bases and the J gene lost 3 bases, with 17 bases spanning the gap. This CDR3 contains 16 residues. Germline V lookup: CDR1 MDHEN, CDR2 SYDVKM. CDR3: CASSLPLTGNYNEQFF. CDR3 nucleotides: TGTGCCAGCAGTCTCCCCCTGACAGGCAACTACAATGAGCAGTTCTTC. Filled out from reference TRBV28 and TRBJ2-1, the complete variable domain reads DVKVTQSSRYLVKRTGEKVFLECVQDMDHENMFWYRQDPGLGLRLIYFSYDVKMKEKGDIPEGYSVSREKKERFSLILESASTNQTSMYLCASSLPLTGNYNEQFFGPGTRLTVL.

This clonotype was counted ten times or more. This chain links TRBV7-9 with TRBJ2-1; TRBD2 matches at 9 bases. This CDR3 has 15 residues. CDR1 and CDR2 from the germline V gene are SEHNR and FQNEAQ (reference sequence). The J segment lost 2 bases and the V segment lost 6 bases, leaving 5 bases of the junction unmatched. In DNA form, the CDR3 reads TGTGCCAGCAGTCCAACTAGCGGGCCCTACAATGAGCAGTTCTTC. Translating gives CASSPTSGPYNEQFF. The variable domain in full, completed from reference TRBV7-9 and TRBJ2-1, reads DTGVSQNPRHKITKRGQNVTFRCDPISEHNRLYWYRQTLGQGPEFLTYFQNEAQLEKSRLLSDRFSAERPKGSFSTLEIQRTEQGDSAMYLCASSPTSGPYNEQFFGPGTRLTVL.

The chain uses TRBV27 and TRBJ2-1; tentative D call: TRBD2 (6 bases). CDR1 and CDR2 from the germline V gene are MNHEY and SMNVEV (reference sequence). Trimming stripped 5 bases from V and 0 bases from J, with 14 bases between. The CDR3 sequence is 16 residues long. The CDR3 DNA is TGTGCCAGCAGTAGGGGACTGACGAGCTCCTACAATGAGCAGTTCTTC. This translates into CASSRGLTSSYNEQFF.

The genes are TRBV28 and TRBJ1-5; 7 nucleotides match TRBD1. The CDR3 is 18 amino acids. The germline CDR1 and CDR2 sequences are MDHEN and SYDVKM. Trimming removed 6 bases from V and 2 bases from J; junction bases left unmatched: 16. The CDR3 sequence is CASSTPRGRILGNQPQHF. The CDR3 bases are TGTGCCAGCAGCACCCCCAGGGGGAGGATTTTGGGCAATCAGCCCCAGCATTTT.

This clonotype was detected ten times or more. The chain uses TRBV3-1 and TRBJ1-1, with 9 bases fitting TRBD1. V shed 3 bases and J 11 bases; nucleotides not matched to a gene: 10. The CDR3 has 14 amino acids. CDR1 and CDR2 (germline): LGHDT, YNNKEL (reference sequence). CDR3 residues: CASSHRDRALSAFF. The DNA for the CDR3 is TGTGCCAGCAGCCACCGGGACAGGGCTTTATCCGCTTTCTTT.

In this sample, this clonotype turned up a few times. A read error may produce the germline difference seen at one junction end. The gene calls are TRBV5-1 and TRBJ1-1; TRBD1 matches at 9 bases. The CDR3 consists of 15 residues. Per germline, CDR1 SGHRS and CDR2 YFSETQ. The CDR3, as DNA: TGCGCCAGCAGCCCCCCCGGGACAGGGAACGCTGAAGCTTTCTTT. This codes for CASSPPGTGNAEAFF.

The table lists this clonotype with many counts. This chain links TRBV20-1 with TRBJ2-1; D is unclear. CDR1 and CDR2 (germline): DFQATT, SNEGSKA (reference sequence). The CDR3 totals 12 residues. The ends were cut back, 3 bases at V and 6 bases at J, with 9 bases in the middle. The CDR3 DNA reads as TGCAGTGCTAGGCCTAATAGCAATGAGCAGTTCTTC. It yields the protein CSARPNSNEQFF.

This clonotype came up many times. V gene TRBV10-3 combines with J gene TRBJ2-7; D gene ambiguous. This CDR3 contains 14 residues. Germline V gene sequence: CDR1 ENHRY, CDR2 SYGVKD. Trimming left V 0 bases short and J 9 bases short, with 15 bases between. The CDR3 sequence: CAISESYGPSGQYF. Written as DNA, the CDR3 is TGTGCCATCAGTGAGTCTTACGGCCCCTCGGGGCAGTACTTC.

Only a few counts were recorded for this clonotype. This chain links TRBV6-4 with TRBJ2-5; 7 bases match TRBD2. The junction had 22 bases not matched to a gene; V was cut back by 6 bases and J by 0 bases. CDR3 length: 20 residues. Per the germline V gene, CDR1 is MRHNA and CDR2 is SNTAGT. CDR3 region: CASREMGFYWGGVYQETQYF. The CDR3 DNA reads TGTGCCAGCAGGGAGATGGGTTTTTATTGGGGGGGAGTCTACCAAGAGACCCAGTACTTC.

The rearrangement joins TRBV20-1 to TRBJ1-1; 7 bases are a match to TRBD1. V gave up 1 base and J gave up 11 bases; unmatched junction bases: 13. Germline CDR1 and CDR2: DFQATT and SNEGSKA (reference sequence). This CDR3 is built from 14 residues. The CDR3 here is CSARAQWVDREAFF. CDR3 DNA: TGCAGTGCTAGAGCCCAATGGGTCGACAGGGAGGCTTTCTTT.

Here the CDR3 DNA reads TGTGCCAGCAGTTACTGGGGGCCTGGTGATACGCAGTATTTT. Translation gives CASSYWGPGDTQYF. The rearrangement uses TRBV6-2 or TRBV6-3 and TRBJ2-3; possibly TRBD1 for D (6 bases). CDR1 and CDR2 (germline): MNHEY, SVGEGT. This CDR3 has 14 residues. V gave up 1 base and J gave up 6 bases, with 11 bases separating them.

This clonotype was seen only a few times. This chain uses TRBV10-3 with TRBJ1-1; D unclear. V was shortened by 11 bases and J by 5 bases, with 18 bases between the two germline ends. Germline assignment: CDR1 ENHRY and CDR2 SYGVKD. There are 13 residues in the CDR3. Here the CDR3 reads CAAAGVPRTEAFF. In DNA form, the CDR3 reads TGTGCCGCGGCCGGGGTCCCGAGGACTGAAGCTTTCTTT.

This sequence joins TRBV5-1 and TRBJ2-7; a possible D gene is TRBD1 (6 bases). The CDR3 has 19 residues. Per germline, CDR1 SGHRS and CDR2 YFSETQ. The ends were cut back, 5 bases at V and 5 bases at J, with 32 bases in the middle. The CDR3 protein is CASRESGGRVFAFVDEQYF. DNA of the CDR3: TGCGCCAGCAGGGAGAGTGGGGGCAGGGTGTTCGCCTTTGTGGACGAGCAGTACTTC. The variable domain in full, with the rest retrieved from reference TRBV5-1 and TRBJ2-7, is KAGVTQTPRYLIKTRGQQVTLSCSPISGHRSVSWYQQTPGQGLQFLFEYFSETQRNKGNFPGRFSGRQFSNSRSEMNVSTLELGDSALYLCASRESGGRVFAFVDEQYFGPGTRLTVT.

Ten or more counts support this clonotype. The rearrangement links TRBV12-3 or TRBV12-4 to TRBJ2-2, with a tentative D call TRBD2 (6 bases). The CDR3 contains 14 residues. The ends were cut back, 1 base at V and 7 bases at J, with 10 bases in the middle. The CDR3 loop reads CASSLGQGGGELFF. Here the CDR3 DNA reads TGTGCCAGCAGTTTAGGGCAGGGAGGCGGGGAGCTGTTTTTT.

This clonotype was observed a few times. This chain joins TRBV4-2 and TRBJ1-1, with 8 bases fitting TRBD1. The CDR3 totals 16 residues. The V gene end was trimmed by 4 bases and the J gene end by 1 base; junction bases not matched to a gene: 8. Per germline, CDR1 LGHNA and CDR2 YNFKEQ. For the CDR3, the DNA is TGTGCCAGCAGCCCCCGGTCCGGGACAGGGAACACTGAAGCTTTCTTT. Protein product: CASSPRSGTGNTEAFF.

The J gene is TRBJ2-1, the V gene TRBV6-1; 12 bases fit TRBD2. The germline V gene encodes CDR1 MNHNS and CDR2 SASEGT. Trimming removed 6 bases from V and 0 bases from J; junction bases left unmatched: 12. The CDR3 is made up of 19 amino acids. The CDR3 region has the DNA TGTGCCAGCAGCAACCGACTAGCGGGGGCCCCCAGCTCCTACAATGAGCAGTTCTTC. Its protein product is CASSNRLAGAPSSYNEQFF.

This clonotype was seen more than once but under ten times. The chain carries TRBV20-1 and TRBJ2-1; TRBD2 aligns across 11 bases. J lost 6 bases, V lost 3 bases, and 7 bases had no gene match. The germline V gene encodes CDR1 DFQATT and CDR2 SNEGSKA (reference sequence). There are 15 residues in the CDR3. The CDR3 loop is CSARVVLAGGNEQFF. The DNA of the CDR3 is TGCAGTGCTAGGGTTGTCCTAGCGGGGGGCAATGAGCAGTTCTTC.

The CDR3 DNA is TGCAGCGTTACAGTCACCCAAGAGACCCAGTACTTC. Its translation is CSVTVTQETQYF. The V call is TRBV29-1, the J call TRBJ2-5; D unclear. Trimming took off 5 bases at V and 1 base at J, with 8 bases between the two ends. Germline CDR1 SQVTM, CDR2 ANQGSEA. CDR3 length: 12 residues.

The table lists this clonotype with many counts. The V and J genes are TRBV5-1 and TRBJ2-1; 12 bases are a match to TRBD2. Germline values: CDR1 SGHRS, CDR2 YFSETQ. Trimming took 0 bases from V and 7 from J; bases not matched to a gene: 2. The CDR3 extends over 15 amino acids. CDR3 DNA: TGCGCCAGCAGCTTGGTCGGGACTAGCGGGAATGAGCAGTTCTTC. This gives the protein CASSLVGTSGNEQFF.

This clonotype was observed many times. The V gene is TRBV20-1, the J gene TRBJ2-7; D possibly corresponds to TRBD2 (5 bases). The CDR3 is 13 amino acids. V gave up 0 bases and J gave up 4 bases, with 10 bases separating them. Germline V lookup: CDR1 DFQATT, CDR2 SNEGSKA (reference sequence). This CDR3 is CSAREPGWYEQYF. The CDR3 DNA sequence: TGCAGTGCTAGAGAACCGGGGTGGTACGAGCAGTACTTC.

The chain joins TRBV7-9 to TRBJ2-3, with 8 bases that match TRBD1. Germline assignment: CDR1 SEHNR and CDR2 FQNEAQ (reference sequence). This CDR3 has 16 residues. The V and J ends lost 4 bases and 4 bases, in that order; junction bases with no gene match: 10. The CDR3 DNA sequence: TGTGCCAGCAGCTGGCAGGGGGCGCAGACTCCAGATACGCAGTATTTT. It is translated as CASSWQGAQTPDTQYF.

This clonotype was picked up many times. The CDR3 DNA follows: TGTGCCAGCGACCACAAGGGGACTAGCGGCCGTCCTGAGCAGTTCTTC. Protein sequence: CASDHKGTSGRPEQFF. The J gene is TRBJ2-1, the V gene TRBV12-3 or TRBV12-4, with TRBD2 matching 11 bases. The CDR3 loop spans 16 amino acids. V shed 8 bases and J 9 bases; nucleotides not matched to a gene: 15.